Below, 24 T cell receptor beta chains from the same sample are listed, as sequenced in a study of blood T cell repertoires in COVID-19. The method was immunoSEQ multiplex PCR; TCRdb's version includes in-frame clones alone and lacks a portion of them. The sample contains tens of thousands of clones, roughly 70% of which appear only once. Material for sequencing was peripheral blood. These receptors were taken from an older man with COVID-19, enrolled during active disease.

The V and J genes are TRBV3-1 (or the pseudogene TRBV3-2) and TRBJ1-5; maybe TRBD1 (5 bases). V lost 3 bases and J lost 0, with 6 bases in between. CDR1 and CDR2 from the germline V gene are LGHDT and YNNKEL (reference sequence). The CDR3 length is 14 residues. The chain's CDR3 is CASSHRDSNQPQHF. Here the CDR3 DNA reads TGTGCCAGCAGCCACAGGGATAGCAATCAGCCCCAGCATTTT.

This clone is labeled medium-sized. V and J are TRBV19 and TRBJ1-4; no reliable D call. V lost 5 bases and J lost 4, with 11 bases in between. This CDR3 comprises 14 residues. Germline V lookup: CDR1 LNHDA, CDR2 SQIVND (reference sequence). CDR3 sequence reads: CASSAVTRNEKLFF. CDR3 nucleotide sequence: TGTGCCAGTAGTGCGGTCACCCGTAATGAAAAACTGTTTTTT.

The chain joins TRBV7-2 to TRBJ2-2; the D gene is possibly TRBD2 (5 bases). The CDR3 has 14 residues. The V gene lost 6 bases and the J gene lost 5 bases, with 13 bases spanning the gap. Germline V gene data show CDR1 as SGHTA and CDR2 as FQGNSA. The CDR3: CASRTGKRTGELFF. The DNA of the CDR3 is TGTGCCAGCAGGACGGGGAAGAGAACCGGGGAGCTGTTTTTT.

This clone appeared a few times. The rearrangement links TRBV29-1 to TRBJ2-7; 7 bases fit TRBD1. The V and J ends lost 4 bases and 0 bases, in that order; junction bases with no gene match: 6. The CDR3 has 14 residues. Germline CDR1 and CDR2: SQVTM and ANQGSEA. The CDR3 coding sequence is TGCAGCGTTGTAAGGGGACAGCTCTCCTACGAGCAGTACTTC. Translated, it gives CSVVRGQLSYEQYF.

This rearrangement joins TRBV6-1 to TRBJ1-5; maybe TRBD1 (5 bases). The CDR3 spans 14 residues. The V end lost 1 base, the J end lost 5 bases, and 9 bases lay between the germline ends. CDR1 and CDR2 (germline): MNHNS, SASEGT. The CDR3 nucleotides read TGTGCCAGCAGTGAAGTCAGGGCGGATCAGCCCCAGCATTTT. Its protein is CASSEVRADQPQHF.

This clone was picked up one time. The CDR3 coding sequence is TGCGCCAGCCAGCAGGACAGGAGAGAAGAGACCCAGTACTTC. Translating gives CASQQDRREETQYF. The chain employs TRBV5-1 and TRBJ2-5; 7 nucleotides line up with TRBD1. Per the germline V gene, CDR1 is SGHRS and CDR2 is YFSETQ. The J segment lost 3 bases and the V segment lost 7 bases, leaving 9 bases of the junction unmatched. The CDR3 covers 14 residues.

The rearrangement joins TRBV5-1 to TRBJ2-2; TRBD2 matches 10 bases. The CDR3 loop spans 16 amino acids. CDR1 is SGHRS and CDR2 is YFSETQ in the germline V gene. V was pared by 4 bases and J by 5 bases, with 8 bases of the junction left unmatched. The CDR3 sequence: CASSVGTSGTTGELFF. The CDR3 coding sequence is TGCGCCAGCAGCGTGGGAACTAGCGGGACAACCGGGGAGCTGTTTTTT.

CDR3 loop: CASSQDRLALYNEQFF. CDR3 nucleotides: TGCGCCAGCAGCCAAGATAGGCTAGCGCTATACAATGAGCAGTTCTTC. The chain recombines TRBV4-3 with TRBJ2-1, with D tentatively TRBD2 (6 bases). V lost 0 bases and J lost 4, with 13 bases in between. This CDR3 region has 16 residues. CDR1 LGHNA and CDR2 YSLEER come from the germline V gene.

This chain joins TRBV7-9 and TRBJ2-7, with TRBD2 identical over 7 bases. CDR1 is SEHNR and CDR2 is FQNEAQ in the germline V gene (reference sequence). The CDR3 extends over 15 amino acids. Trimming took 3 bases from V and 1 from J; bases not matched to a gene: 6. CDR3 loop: CASSFLAGLSYEQYF. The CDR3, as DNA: TGTGCCAGCAGCTTTTTGGCGGGACTATCCTACGAGCAGTACTTC. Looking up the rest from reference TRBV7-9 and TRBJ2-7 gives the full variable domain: DTGVSQNPRHKITKRGQNVTFRCDPISEHNRLYWYRQTLGQGPEFLTYFQNEAQLEKSRLLSDRFSAERPKGSFSTLEIQRTEQGDSAMYLCASSFLAGLSYEQYFGPGTRLTVT.

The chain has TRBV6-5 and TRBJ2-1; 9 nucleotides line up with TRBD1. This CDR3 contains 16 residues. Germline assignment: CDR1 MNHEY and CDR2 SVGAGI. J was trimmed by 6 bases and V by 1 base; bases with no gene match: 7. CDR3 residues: CASSYFPQGARNEQFF. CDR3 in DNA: TGTGCCAGCAGTTACTTCCCACAGGGGGCCCGCAATGAGCAGTTCTTC.

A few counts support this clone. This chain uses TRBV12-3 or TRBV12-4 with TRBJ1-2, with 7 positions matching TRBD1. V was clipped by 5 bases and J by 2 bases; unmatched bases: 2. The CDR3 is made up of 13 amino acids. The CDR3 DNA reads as TGTGCCAGCAGTATAGGGGGCAACTATGGCTACACCTTC. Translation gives CASSIGGNYGYTF.

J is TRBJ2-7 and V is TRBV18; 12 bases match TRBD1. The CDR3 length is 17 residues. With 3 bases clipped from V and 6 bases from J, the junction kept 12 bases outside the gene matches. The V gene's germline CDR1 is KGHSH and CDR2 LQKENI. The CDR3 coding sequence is TGTGCCAGCTCACCGCCTTCCTCCGGGACAGGGGGCGGCGAGCAGTACTTC. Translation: CASSPPSSGTGGGEQYF.

CDR3: CASNPDRYSNTEAFF. The CDR3 coding sequence is TGTGCCAGCAACCCGGACAGGTATTCGAACACTGAAGCTTTCTTT. The gene calls are TRBV7-2 and TRBJ1-1; TRBD1 aligns across 7 bases. The germline CDR1 and CDR2 sequences are SGHTA and FQGNSA. V trimming: 7 bases; J trimming: 1 base; junction bases outside the gene matches: 9. This CDR3 is 15 amino acids long. The variable domain in full, with the rest retrieved from reference TRBV7-2 and TRBJ1-1, is GAGVSQSPSNKVTEKGKDVELRCDPISGHTALYWYRQSLGQGLEFLIYFQGNSAPDKSGLPSDRFSAERTGGSVSTLTIQRTQQEDSAVYLCASNPDRYSNTEAFFGQGTRLTVV.

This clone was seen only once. CDR3 in DNA: TGTGCCAGCAGCGCGATGACAAGGGACAGGGGGCCCCACACCTTC. The encoded protein is CASSAMTRDRGPHTF. This rearrangement joins TRBV7-2 to TRBJ1-2, with 12 bases fitting TRBD1. This CDR3 contains 15 residues. V lost 5 bases to trimming and J lost 12 bases; unmatched junction nucleotides: 13. The germline CDR1 and CDR2 sequences are SGHTA and FQGNSA.

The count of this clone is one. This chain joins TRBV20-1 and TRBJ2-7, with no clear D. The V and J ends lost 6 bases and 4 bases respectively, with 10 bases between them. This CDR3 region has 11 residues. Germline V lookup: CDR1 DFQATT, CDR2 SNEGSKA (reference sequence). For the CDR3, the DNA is TGCAGTGCCCCCTTCCAGTACGAGCAGTACTTC. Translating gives CSAPFQYEQYF.

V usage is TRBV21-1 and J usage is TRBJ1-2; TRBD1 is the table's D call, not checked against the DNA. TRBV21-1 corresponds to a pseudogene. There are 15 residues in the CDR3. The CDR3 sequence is CASSTGTRIINGYTF. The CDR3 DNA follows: TGTGCCAGCAGCACCGGGACAAGGATTATTAATGGCTACACCTTC.

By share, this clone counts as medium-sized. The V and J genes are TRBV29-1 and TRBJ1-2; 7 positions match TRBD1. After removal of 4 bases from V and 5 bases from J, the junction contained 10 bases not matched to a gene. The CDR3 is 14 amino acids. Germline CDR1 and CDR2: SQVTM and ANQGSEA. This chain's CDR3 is CSVGEVRQGYGYTF. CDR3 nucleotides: TGCAGCGTTGGAGAGGTTCGACAGGGTTATGGCTACACCTTC.

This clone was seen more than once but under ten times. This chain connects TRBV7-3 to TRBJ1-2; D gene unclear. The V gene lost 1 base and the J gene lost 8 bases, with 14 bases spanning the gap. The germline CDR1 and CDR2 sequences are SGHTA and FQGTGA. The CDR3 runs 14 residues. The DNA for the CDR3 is TGTGCCAGCAGCTTAAAGAAGACTCCTGGGGGCTACACCTTC. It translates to CASSLKKTPGGYTF.

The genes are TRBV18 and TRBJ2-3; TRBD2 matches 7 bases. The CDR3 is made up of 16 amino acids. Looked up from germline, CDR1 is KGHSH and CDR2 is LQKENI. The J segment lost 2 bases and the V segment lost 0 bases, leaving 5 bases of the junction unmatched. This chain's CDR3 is CASSPPSAGVTDTQYF. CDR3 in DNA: TGTGCCAGCTCACCACCTAGCGCGGGGGTCACAGATACGCAGTATTTT.

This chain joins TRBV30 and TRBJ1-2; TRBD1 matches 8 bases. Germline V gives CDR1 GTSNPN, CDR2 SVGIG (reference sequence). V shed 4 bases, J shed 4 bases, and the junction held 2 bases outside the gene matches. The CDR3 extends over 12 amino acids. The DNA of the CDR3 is TGTGCCTGGACCGGACAGGGCTATGGCTACACCTTC. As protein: CAWTGQGYGYTF. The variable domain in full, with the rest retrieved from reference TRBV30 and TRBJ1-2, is SQTIHQWPATLVQPVGSPLSLECTVEGTSNPNLYWYRQAAGRGLQLLFYSVGIGQISSEVPQNLSASRPQDRQFILSSKKLLLSDSGFYLCAWTGQGYGYTFGSGTRLTVV.

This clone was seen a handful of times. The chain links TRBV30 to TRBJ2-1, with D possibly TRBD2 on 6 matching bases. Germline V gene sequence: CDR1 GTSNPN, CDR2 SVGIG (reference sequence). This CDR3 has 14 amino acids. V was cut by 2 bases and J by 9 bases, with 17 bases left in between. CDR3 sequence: CAWSPDRDSPEQFF. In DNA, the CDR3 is TGTGCCTGGAGTCCCGACCGGGACTCGCCTGAGCAGTTCTTC.

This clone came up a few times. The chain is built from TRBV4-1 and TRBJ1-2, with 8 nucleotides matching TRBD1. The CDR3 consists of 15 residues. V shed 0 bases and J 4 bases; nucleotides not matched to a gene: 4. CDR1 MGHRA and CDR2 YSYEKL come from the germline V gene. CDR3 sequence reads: CASSQEGQVVYGYTF. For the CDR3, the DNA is TGCGCCAGCAGCCAAGAGGGACAGGTAGTCTATGGCTACACCTTC.

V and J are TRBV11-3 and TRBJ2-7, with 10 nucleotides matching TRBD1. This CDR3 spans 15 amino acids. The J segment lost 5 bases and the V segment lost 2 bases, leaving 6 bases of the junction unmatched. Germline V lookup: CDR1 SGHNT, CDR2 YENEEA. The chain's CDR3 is CASSLMTGGYHEQYF. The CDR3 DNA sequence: TGTGCCAGCAGCTTAATGACAGGGGGCTACCACGAGCAGTACTTC. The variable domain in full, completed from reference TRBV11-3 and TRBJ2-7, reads EAGVVQSPRYKIIEKKQPVAFWCNPISGHNTLYWYLQNLGQGPELLIRYENEEAVDDSQLPKDRFSAERLKGVDSTLKIQPAELGDSAVYLCASSLMTGGYHEQYFGPGTRLTVT.

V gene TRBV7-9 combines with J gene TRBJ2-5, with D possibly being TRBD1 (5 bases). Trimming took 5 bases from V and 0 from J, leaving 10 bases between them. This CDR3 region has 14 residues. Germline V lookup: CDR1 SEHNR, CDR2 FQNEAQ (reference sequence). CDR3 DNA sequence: TGTGCCAGCAGCCGACAGATGCACCAAGAGACCCAGTACTTC. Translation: CASSRQMHQETQYF.